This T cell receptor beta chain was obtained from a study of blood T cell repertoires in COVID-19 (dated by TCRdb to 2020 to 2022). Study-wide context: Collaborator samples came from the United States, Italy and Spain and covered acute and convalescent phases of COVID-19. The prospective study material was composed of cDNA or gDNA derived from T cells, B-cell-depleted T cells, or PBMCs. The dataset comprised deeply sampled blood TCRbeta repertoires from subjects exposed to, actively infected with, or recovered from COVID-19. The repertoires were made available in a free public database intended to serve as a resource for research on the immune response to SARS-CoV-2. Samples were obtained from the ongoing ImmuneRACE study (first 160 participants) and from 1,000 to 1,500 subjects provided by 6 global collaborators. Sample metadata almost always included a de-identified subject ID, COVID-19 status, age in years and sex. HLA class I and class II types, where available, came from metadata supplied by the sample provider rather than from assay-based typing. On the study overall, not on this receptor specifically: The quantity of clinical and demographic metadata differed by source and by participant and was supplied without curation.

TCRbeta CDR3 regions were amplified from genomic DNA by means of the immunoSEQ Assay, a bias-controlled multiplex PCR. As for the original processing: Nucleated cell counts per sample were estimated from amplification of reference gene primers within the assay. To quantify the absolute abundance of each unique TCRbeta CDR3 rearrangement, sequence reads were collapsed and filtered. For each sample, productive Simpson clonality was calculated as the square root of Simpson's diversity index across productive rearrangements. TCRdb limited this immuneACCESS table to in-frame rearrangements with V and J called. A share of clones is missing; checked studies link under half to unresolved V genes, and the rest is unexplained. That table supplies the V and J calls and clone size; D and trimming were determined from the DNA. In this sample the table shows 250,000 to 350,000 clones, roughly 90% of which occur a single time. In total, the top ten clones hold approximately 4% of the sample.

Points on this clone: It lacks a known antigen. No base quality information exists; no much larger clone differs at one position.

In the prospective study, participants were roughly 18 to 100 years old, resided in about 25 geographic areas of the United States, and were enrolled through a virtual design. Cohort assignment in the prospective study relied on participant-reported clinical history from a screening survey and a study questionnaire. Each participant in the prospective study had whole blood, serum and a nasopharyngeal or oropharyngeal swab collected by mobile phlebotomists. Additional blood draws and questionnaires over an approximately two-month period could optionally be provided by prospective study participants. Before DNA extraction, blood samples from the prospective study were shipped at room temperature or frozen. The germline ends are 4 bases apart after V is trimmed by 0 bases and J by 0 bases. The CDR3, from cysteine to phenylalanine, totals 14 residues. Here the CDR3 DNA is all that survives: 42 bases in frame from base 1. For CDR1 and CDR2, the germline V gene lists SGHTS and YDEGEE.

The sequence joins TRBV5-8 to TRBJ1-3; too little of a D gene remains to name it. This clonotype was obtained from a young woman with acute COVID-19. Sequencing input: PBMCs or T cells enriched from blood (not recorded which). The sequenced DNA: TGTGCCAGCAGCTTGGGCAGCTCTGGAAACACCATATATTTT. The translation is CASSLGSSGNTIYF.